Listed below are T cell receptor beta chains from one sample, sequenced in a study of T cell responses to AZD1222 COVID-19 vaccine. TCRdb's table, derived via immunoSEQ multiplex PCR, lists solely in-frame clones and lacks some. The data show 160,000 or so clones, approximately 91% seen once. The source was peripheral blood, collected 28 days after the second AZD1222 dose. The receptor source for this set is an adult who received the AZD1222 COVID-19 vaccine. Both conserved end residues are part of each CDR3. D genes are given only for firm matches. Part of the rows lack a size; the others show once, few, many or a class for expanded clones.

j_gene: TRBJ1-4; v_gene: TRBV6-2/TRBV6-3; d_gene: .; abundance: .; CDR3nt: TGTGCCAGCAGTACCCTGGGGGCCAGGGCGGATGAAAAACTGTTTTTT; CDR3aa: CASSTLGARADEKLFF
j_gene: TRBJ1-5; v_gene: TRBV10-2; d_gene: TRBD1; abundance: .; CDR3nt: TGCGCCAGCAGTGAATCGGACAGGGAACAGCCCCAGCATTTT; CDR3aa: CASSESDREQPQHF
j_gene: TRBJ2-1; v_gene: TRBV5-1; d_gene: TRBD2; abundance: .; CDR3nt: TGCGCCAGCAGCTTTGGACTAGCGGGGGGCAATGAGCAGTTCTTC; CDR3aa: CASSFGLAGGNEQFF
j_gene: TRBJ1-5; v_gene: TRBV6-5; d_gene: .; abundance: .; CDR3nt: TGTGCCAGCGGGGGGGTCCCCAATCAGCCCCAGCATTTT; CDR3aa: CASGGVPNQPQHF
j_gene: TRBJ1-1; v_gene: TRBV3-1/TRBV3-2; d_gene: .; abundance: .; CDR3nt: TGTGCCAGCAGCCCGCTTTACGCGGAAGCTTTCTTT; CDR3aa: CASSPLYAEAFF
j_gene: TRBJ2-2; v_gene: TRBV9; d_gene: TRBD1; abundance: .; CDR3nt: TGTGCCAGCAGCTCTTATGGACAGGCCACCGGGGAGCTGTTTTTT; CDR3aa: CASSSYGQATGELFF
j_gene: TRBJ2-4; v_gene: TRBV20-1; d_gene: .; abundance: .; CDR3nt: TGCAGTGCTAGTTCCCCCCTGGCCAAAAACATTCAGTACTTC; CDR3aa: CSASSPLAKNIQYF
j_gene: TRBJ2-2; v_gene: TRBV13; d_gene: .; abundance: .; CDR3nt: TGTGCCAGCATCCACCAGGGGGGGAACACCGGGGAGCTGTTTTTT; CDR3aa: CASIHQGGNTGELFF
j_gene: TRBJ2-6; v_gene: TRBV5-1; d_gene: TRBD1; abundance: .; CDR3nt: TGCGCCAGCAGCTCCGGGACAGGTCCCTCTGGGGCCAACGTCCTGACTTTC; CDR3aa: CASSSGTGPSGANVLTF
j_gene: TRBJ2-3; v_gene: TRBV7-2; d_gene: .; abundance: once; CDR3nt: TGTGCCAGCAGCTTATGGGGGGATTACACAGATACGCAGTATTTT; CDR3aa: CASSLWGDYTDTQYF
j_gene: TRBJ2-7; v_gene: TRBV15; d_gene: TRBD2; abundance: .; CDR3nt: TGTGCCACCAGCAGACCGGGGGGTGGCAGGAACTCCTACGAGCAGTACTTC; CDR3aa: CATSRPGGGRNSYEQYF
j_gene: TRBJ2-7; v_gene: TRBV25-1; d_gene: TRBD2; abundance: .; CDR3nt: TGTGCCAGCAGTGAAACGGGTTTCGGCGGGAGCTCCTACGAGCAGTACTTC; CDR3aa: CASSETGFGGSSYEQYF
j_gene: TRBJ2-7; v_gene: TRBV27; d_gene: .; abundance: few; CDR3nt: TGTGCCAGCAGAGCGAACTCCGGAGGCTACGAGCAGTACTTC; CDR3aa: CASRANSGGYEQYF
j_gene: TRBJ2-3; v_gene: TRBV5-4; d_gene: TRBD2; abundance: .; CDR3nt: TGTGCCAGCAGCCTGACTAGCTCCACAGATACGCAGTATTTT; CDR3aa: CASSLTSSTDTQYF
j_gene: TRBJ2-3; v_gene: TRBV18; d_gene: TRBD2; abundance: .; CDR3nt: TGTGCCAGCTCACCACCCGGCGGACTAGCGGAGGGCACAGATACGCAGTATTTT; CDR3aa: CASSPPGGLAEGTDTQYF
j_gene: TRBJ2-7; v_gene: TRBV11-2; d_gene: .; abundance: .; CDR3nt: TGTGCCAGCAGCCCTCGGGTCGGGCCCTACGAGCAGTACTTC; CDR3aa: CASSPRVGPYEQYF
j_gene: TRBJ2-2; v_gene: TRBV4-1; d_gene: .; abundance: .; CDR3nt: TGCGCCAGCAGCCAAGGAGTGACAAGGGCCCACGGGGAGCTGTTTTTT; CDR3aa: CASSQGVTRAHGELFF
j_gene: TRBJ1-2; v_gene: TRBV6-1; d_gene: .; abundance: .; CDR3nt: TGTGCCAGCAGTGAAGGAGGTTGGAGGTCTAACTATGGCTACACCTTC; CDR3aa: CASSEGGWRSNYGYTF
j_gene: TRBJ1-2; v_gene: TRBV9; d_gene: .; abundance: once; CDR3nt: TGTGCCAGCAGCGTAGTCTCATATTGGGGCTACACCTTC; CDR3aa: CASSVVSYWGYTF
j_gene: TRBJ2-2; v_gene: TRBV25-1; d_gene: .; abundance: .; CDR3nt: TGTGCCAGCAGTGAATGGGTATCCGGGGAGCTGTTTTTT; CDR3aa: CASSEWVSGELFF
j_gene: TRBJ2-1; v_gene: TRBV27; d_gene: TRBD2; abundance: .; CDR3nt: TGTGCCAGCAGTTCCCTAGGGACTAGCTGGTACAATGAGCAGTTCTTC; CDR3aa: CASSSLGTSWYNEQFF
j_gene: TRBJ1-6; v_gene: TRBV6-5; d_gene: .; abundance: .; CDR3nt: TGTGCCAGCAGCCCGACAGACCCAATCAGTTCCCTCCACTTT; CDR3aa: CASSPTDPISSLHF
j_gene: TRBJ2-1; v_gene: TRBV5-1; d_gene: TRBD1; abundance: .; CDR3nt: TGCGCCAGCAGCTTGGACCGACAGGGTGGCCTCAATGAGCAGTTCTTC; CDR3aa: CASSLDRQGGLNEQFF
j_gene: TRBJ1-2; v_gene: TRBV15; d_gene: .; abundance: .; CDR3nt: TGTGCCACCAGCAGGCAGGGCCCGGCGCTGAACTATGGCTACACCTTC; CDR3aa: CATSRQGPALNYGYTF
j_gene: TRBJ2-2; v_gene: TRBV27; d_gene: .; abundance: .; CDR3nt: TGTGCCAGCAGTGACAGGACCGGGGAGCTGTTTTTT; CDR3aa: CASSDRTGELFF
j_gene: TRBJ2-2; v_gene: TRBV4-1; d_gene: .; abundance: .; CDR3nt: TGCGCCAGCAGCCTGGCGCGGGGCACCGGGGAGCTGTTTTTT; CDR3aa: CASSLARGTGELFF
j_gene: TRBJ2-7; v_gene: TRBV7-9; d_gene: TRBD1; abundance: .; CDR3nt: TGTGCCAGCAGCAGGGGACAGGGTGGGAACGAGCAGTACTTC; CDR3aa: CASSRGQGGNEQYF
j_gene: TRBJ2-7; v_gene: TRBV28; d_gene: .; abundance: once; CDR3nt: TGTGCCACCCGGATCCTAGGACAGTCCTACGAGCAGTACTTC; CDR3aa: CATRILGQSYEQYF
j_gene: TRBJ1-4; v_gene: TRBV7-2; d_gene: .; abundance: .; CDR3nt: TGTGCCAGCAGCCCCTCGGGGACCGATCAGAATAAACTGTTTTTT; CDR3aa: CASSPSGTDQNKLFF
j_gene: TRBJ2-2; v_gene: TRBV19; d_gene: TRBD2; abundance: .; CDR3nt: TGTGCCAGTAGCCGCGTTAGAGCGGGGGGGAACAGCGGGGAGCTGTTTTTT; CDR3aa: CASSRVRAGGNSGELFF
j_gene: TRBJ1-5; v_gene: TRBV5-1; d_gene: .; abundance: .; CDR3nt: TGCGCCAGCAGCCCAGAGGTTGGGGCCAGCAATCAGCCCCAGCATTTT; CDR3aa: CASSPEVGASNQPQHF
j_gene: TRBJ1-1; v_gene: TRBV7-6; d_gene: .; abundance: once; CDR3nt: TGTGCCAGCAGCTCGCGGACCGCGAATAGGAACACTGAAGCTTTCTTT; CDR3aa: CASSSRTANRNTEAFF
j_gene: TRBJ2-3; v_gene: TRBV4-1; d_gene: .; abundance: .; CDR3nt: TGCGCCAGCAGCCAAAAAGACACAGATACGCAGTATTTT; CDR3aa: CASSQKDTDTQYF
j_gene: TRBJ2-1; v_gene: TRBV7-9; d_gene: TRBD2; abundance: .; CDR3nt: TGTGCCAGCAGCCTGCCACTAGCGGGGGGGCACAATGAGCAGTTCTTC; CDR3aa: CASSLPLAGGHNEQFF
j_gene: TRBJ1-6; v_gene: TRBV7-9; d_gene: TRBD1; abundance: once; CDR3nt: TGTGCCAGCAGTGGACAGGCCGGCTCACCCCTCCACTTT; CDR3aa: CASSGQAGSPLHF
j_gene: TRBJ1-1; v_gene: TRBV12-3/TRBV12-4; d_gene: .; abundance: once; CDR3nt: TGTGCCAGCAGATCCGGGACCAACACTGAAGCTTTCTTT; CDR3aa: CASRSGTNTEAFF
j_gene: TRBJ1-4; v_gene: TRBV12-3/TRBV12-4; d_gene: .; abundance: .; CDR3nt: TGTGCCAGCAGTTTGAACCCCGGTGAAAAACTGTTTTTT; CDR3aa: CASSLNPGEKLFF
j_gene: TRBJ2-7; v_gene: TRBV5-1; d_gene: TRBD1; abundance: .; CDR3nt: TGCGCCAGCAGCGTACAGGGGGGAGACGAGCAGTACTTC; CDR3aa: CASSVQGGDEQYF
j_gene: TRBJ2-3; v_gene: TRBV5-4; d_gene: TRBD2; abundance: .; CDR3nt: TGTGCCAGCAGCAAAACTAGCGGATACACAGATACGCAGTATTTT; CDR3aa: CASSKTSGYTDTQYF
j_gene: TRBJ1-4; v_gene: TRBV7-9; d_gene: TRBD1; abundance: .; CDR3nt: TGTGCCAGCAGCAGGCGGACAGGGACGTATGAAAAACTGTTTTTT; CDR3aa: CASSRRTGTYEKLFF
j_gene: TRBJ2-7; v_gene: TRBV27; d_gene: TRBD2; abundance: .; CDR3nt: TGTGCCAGCAGTTTAAGCCTAGCGGGCTCCTACGAGCAGTACTTC; CDR3aa: CASSLSLAGSYEQYF
j_gene: TRBJ2-7; v_gene: TRBV5-1; d_gene: TRBD2; abundance: .; CDR3nt: TGCGCCAGCATGACTGTAGCGGGAGGCAACGAGCAGTACTTC; CDR3aa: CASMTVAGGNEQYF
j_gene: TRBJ1-1; v_gene: TRBV7-9; d_gene: TRBD1; abundance: .; CDR3nt: TGTGCCAGCAGCGGGGCAGGGGGCAGGGCTGAAGCTTTCTTT; CDR3aa: CASSGAGGRAEAFF
j_gene: TRBJ2-7; v_gene: TRBV28; d_gene: TRBD2; abundance: .; CDR3nt: TGTGCCAGCAGCCCTACCCGGGGACTAGCGCCTACCTACGAGCAGTACTTC; CDR3aa: CASSPTRGLAPTYEQYF
j_gene: TRBJ1-1; v_gene: TRBV6-4; d_gene: .; abundance: .; CDR3nt: TGTGCCAGCAGTGAGGGGCAGGGTACTGAAGCTTTCTTT; CDR3aa: CASSEGQGTEAFF
j_gene: TRBJ2-5; v_gene: TRBV6-6; d_gene: .; abundance: few; CDR3nt: TGTGCCAGCAGCCAAAGGGCGGGGACATTAGAGACCCAGTACTTC; CDR3aa: CASSQRAGTLETQYF
j_gene: TRBJ2-3; v_gene: TRBV9; d_gene: TRBD2; abundance: .; CDR3nt: TGTGCCAGCAGCGTCAGCGGGAGGGCCGTTACAGATACGCAGTATTTT; CDR3aa: CASSVSGRAVTDTQYF
j_gene: TRBJ1-5; v_gene: TRBV19; d_gene: TRBD1; abundance: .; CDR3nt: TGTGCCAGTAGTTCACAGGGGGCGCTCGATCAGCCCCAGCATTTT; CDR3aa: CASSSQGALDQPQHF
j_gene: TRBJ1-5; v_gene: TRBV6-5; d_gene: .; abundance: few; CDR3nt: TGTGCCAGCAGTACGACAGGTTCGAGTCAGCCCCAGCATTTT; CDR3aa: CASSTTGSSQPQHF
j_gene: TRBJ1-1; v_gene: TRBV7-2; d_gene: .; abundance: .; CDR3nt: TGTGCCAGCAGCTTAACATGGGCGAACACTGAAGCTTTCTTT; CDR3aa: CASSLTWANTEAFF
j_gene: TRBJ2-5; v_gene: TRBV7-9; d_gene: .; abundance: .; CDR3nt: TGTGCCAGCAGCCGCGCGAGGCAAGAGACCCAGTACTTC; CDR3aa: CASSRARQETQYF